The 26 T cell receptor beta chains in this list originate from one sample, sequenced in a study of T-cell memory formation after mild COVID-19. From the 5' RACE reads, TCRdb called clonotypes with MiXCR, one entry per CDR3 protein. This table holds roughly 350,000 distinct CDR3 sequences, roughly 15% found once. Specimen: PBMCs or a T cell subset sorted from them (not recorded which). The receptors here all came from a man between 18 and 35 years old who had mild COVID-19 (a few samples of this study predate the infection). Cell type and time point are not known.

This chain connects TRBV9 to TRBJ2-2, with D possibly matching TRBD2 (6 bases). The CDR3 has 16 amino acids. Trimming removed 3 bases at V and 7 bases at J, with 19 bases between. Looked up from germline, CDR1 is SGDLS and CDR2 is YYNGEE. CDR3 in DNA: TGTGCCAGCAGCGACCAACCGGGGGTCTGGAGCGGGGAGCTGTTTTTT. Its protein product is CASSDQPGVWSGELFF.

This sequence joins TRBV6-6 and TRBJ1-3; D uncertain. CDR3 length: 18 amino acids. The germline V and J ends were trimmed by 2 bases and 4 bases, with 21 bases remaining between them. The germline CDR1 and CDR2 sequences are MNHNY and SVGAGI (reference sequence). CDR3: CASSYHGRIVFVGNTIYF. The CDR3 nucleotides are TGTGCCAGCAGTTACCACGGACGGATTGTTTTTGTAGGAAACACCATATATTTT.

This clonotype was seen a few times. V is TRBV3-1 and J is TRBJ2-3, with 7 bases matching TRBD2. Germline lookup yields CDR1 LGHDT and CDR2 YNNKEL (reference sequence). V was pared by 4 bases and J by 0 bases, with 4 bases of the junction left unmatched. The CDR3 sequence is 15 residues long. CDR3 sequence (DNA): TGTGCCAGCAGCCCGCGGGGGACTAGCACAGATACGCAGTATTTT. Amino acid sequence: CASSPRGTSTDTQYF.

This clonotype was seen many times. The gene calls are TRBV5-1 and TRBJ2-7; the D gene is possibly TRBD1 (5 bases). V was shortened by 7 bases and J by 1 base, with 15 bases between the two germline ends. CDR1 and CDR2 from the germline V gene are SGHRS and YFSETQ. The CDR3 spans 14 residues. CDR3 in amino acids: CASRGQGPSYEQYF. CDR3 nucleotides: TGCGCCAGCCGCGGTCAGGGCCCTTCCTACGAGCAGTACTTC.

At least ten counts were recorded for this clonotype. V usage is TRBV7-2 and J usage is TRBJ2-5; maybe TRBD2 (5 bases). The CDR3 extends over 14 amino acids. V lost 7 bases and J lost 5, with 17 bases in between. Germline values: CDR1 SGHTA, CDR2 FQGNSA. The CDR3 protein is CASTAGVVFETQYF. CDR3 coding DNA: TGTGCCAGCACGGCCGGGGTTGTGTTTGAGACCCAGTACTTC.

This clonotype was detected only a few times. The chain couples TRBV7-9 to TRBJ1-2, with D perhaps matching TRBD1 (5 bases). This CDR3 contains 14 residues. Germline CDR1 SEHNR, CDR2 FQNEAQ (reference sequence). V was trimmed by 3 bases and J by 4 bases, leaving 12 bases between them. The CDR3 region has the DNA TGTGCCAGCAGCTTCTCAGGGAGCACCTATGGCTACACCTTC. Translated: CASSFSGSTYGYTF.

The table lists this clonotype with a few counts. This CDR3 reads CASSQNSREQYF. CDR3 sequence (DNA): TGTGCCAGCAGCCAAAACTCCCGAGAGCAGTACTTC. The rearrangement links TRBV3-1 to TRBJ2-7, with D unclear. CDR1 is LGHDT and CDR2 is YNNKEL in the germline V gene (reference sequence). The CDR3 consists of 12 residues. V was trimmed by 2 bases and J by 7 bases, leaving 9 bases between them.

Many counts were recorded for this clonotype. J is TRBJ2-3 and V is TRBV7-2, with a weak D call TRBD1 (5 bases). The CDR3 length is 16 residues. Trimming took 1 base from V and 1 from J, leaving 12 bases between them. CDR1 and CDR2 from the germline V gene are SGHTA and FQGNSA. The CDR3 region has the DNA TGTGCCAGCAGCTTAGGGGGCCGCTGGGGCACAGATACGCAGTATTTT. Translated, it gives CASSLGGRWGTDTQYF.

This clonotype showed up just a few times. The rearrangement links TRBV7-6 to TRBJ2-7, with D perhaps assigned TRBD1 or TRBD2 (5 bases each). This CDR3 contains 13 residues. Germline CDR1 SGHVS, CDR2 FNYEAQ. V shed 5 bases and J shed 6 bases, with 14 bases lying between them. CDR3 in amino acids: CASSGARGVEQYF. For the CDR3, the DNA is TGTGCCAGCAGCGGAGCGAGGGGAGTCGAGCAGTACTTC.

This clonotype was detected ten times or more. The chain joins TRBV12-3 or TRBV12-4 to TRBJ2-1; the match to TRBD2 covers 11 bases. The CDR3 has 15 amino acids. J lost 7 bases, V lost 6 bases, and 8 bases had no gene match. The CDR3 here is CASSRSGGAENEQFF. CDR3 coding DNA: TGTGCCAGCAGCCGTAGCGGGGGGGCCGAGAATGAGCAGTTCTTC.

The chain couples TRBV7-9 to TRBJ1-1, with TRBD1 as a possible D gene (5 bases). Per the germline V gene, CDR1 is SEHNR and CDR2 is FQNEAQ (reference sequence). This CDR3 is 14 amino acids long. V was pared by 5 bases and J by 5 bases, with 15 bases between. The CDR3 region is CASSRGSGWTEAFF. The DNA of the CDR3 is TGTGCCAGCAGCCGCGGGTCAGGGTGGACTGAAGCTTTCTTT. Full variable domain (missing parts from reference TRBV7-9 and TRBJ1-1): DTGVSQNPRHKITKRGQNVTFRCDPISEHNRLYWYRQTLGQGPEFLTYFQNEAQLEKSRLLSDRFSAERPKGSFSTLEIQRTEQGDSAMYLCASSRGSGWTEAFFGQGTRLTVV.

This clonotype was seen a few times. The rearrangement uses TRBV6-5 and TRBJ2-6; TRBD1 or TRBD2 may be the D gene (5 bases each). The germline V gene has CDR1 MNHEY and CDR2 SVGAGI. Trimming left V 5 bases short and J 4 bases short, with 15 bases between. This CDR3 has 16 residues. The chain's CDR3 is CASSAGAGTGANVLTF. CDR3 coding DNA: TGTGCCAGCAGTGCTGGGGCAGGGACCGGGGCCAACGTCCTGACTTTC.

The genes are TRBV3-1 and TRBJ2-7, with a possible D match to TRBD1 (5 bases). The ends were cut back, 3 bases at V and 4 bases at J, with 7 bases in the middle. Germline CDR1 LGHDT, CDR2 YNNKEL (reference sequence). This CDR3 contains 12 residues. CDR3: CASSQAGYEQYF. For the CDR3, the DNA is TGTGCCAGCAGCCAGGCAGGGTACGAGCAGTACTTC.

This chain connects TRBV9 to TRBJ2-5, with TRBD2 matching over 11 bases. The germline CDR1 and CDR2 sequences are SGDLS and YYNGEE. The CDR3 contains 15 residues. Germline trimming cut 2 bases from V and 5 bases from J; bases unmatched to any gene: 5. CDR3 bases: TGTGCCAGCAGCGTTACTAGCGGGGGATGGGAGACCCAGTACTTC. Translation: CASSVTSGGWETQYF.

This clonotype came up many times. V is TRBV7-9 and J is TRBJ1-4, with D perhaps matching TRBD1 (6 bases). CDR3 size: 15 residues. V lost 4 bases and J 4 bases, leaving 13 bases between the germline ends. Germline CDR1 reads SEHNR; CDR2 reads FQNEAQ (reference sequence). The CDR3 bases are TGTGCCAGCAGCTCCCGACAGGCATTTAATGAAAAACTGTTTTTT. It translates to CASSSRQAFNEKLFF.

This clonotype has only a few counts. This sequence joins TRBV7-9 and TRBJ1-3; TRBD1 matches 7 bases. This CDR3 is built from 14 residues. Germline CDR1 and CDR2: SEHNR and FQNEAQ (reference sequence). V dropped 6 bases and J dropped 2; count of bases not matched to a gene: 4. The CDR3 bases are TGTGCCAGCAGGTACAGGGGACCTGGAAACACCATATATTTT. As protein: CASRYRGPGNTIYF.

The sample holds a few counts of this clonotype. CDR3 residues: CASSMLVRGSNQPQHF. CDR3 DNA sequence: TGTGCCAGTAGTATGCTGGTCAGGGGAAGCAATCAGCCCCAGCATTTT. The genes are TRBV19 and TRBJ1-5, with TRBD1 as a possible D gene (6 bases). Germline values: CDR1 LNHDA, CDR2 SQIVND (reference sequence). The CDR3 consists of 16 residues. The V end was cut by 3 bases, the J end by 1 base, with 13 bases between.

CDR3 coding DNA: TGTGCCATCACCCAGCAGAGAGAACATGGCTACACCTTC. Encoded protein: CAITQQREHGYTF. The rearrangement uses TRBV10-3 and TRBJ1-2; D remains ambiguous. V shed 7 bases and J shed 6 bases, with 15 bases lying between them. The CDR3 is 13 residues long. Germline-derived CDR1 and CDR2 are ENHRY and SYGVKD.

V gene TRBV7-3 combines with J gene TRBJ2-2, with D perhaps matching TRBD1 or TRBD2 (5 bases each). Deletions cut 5 bases from V and 4 bases from J, with 20 bases between. Germline CDR1 reads SGHTA; CDR2 reads FQGTGA. This CDR3 is built from 17 residues. CDR3 in amino acids: CASSPQAGPAGTGELFF. DNA for the CDR3: TGTGCCAGCAGCCCTCAAGCAGGGCCCGCGGGCACCGGGGAGCTGTTTTTT.

The chain couples TRBV4-1 to TRBJ1-1; 7 bases agree with TRBD1. The trim removed 4 bases at V and 1 base at J, leaving 9 bases unmatched. The CDR3 has 16 amino acids. Looked up from germline, CDR1 is MGHRA and CDR2 is YSYEKL. CDR3 residues: CASSRGQARENTEAFF. In DNA, the CDR3 is TGCGCCAGCAGCCGAGGACAGGCCAGAGAGAACACTGAAGCTTTCTTT.

The chain employs TRBV5-6 and TRBJ1-2; TRBD1 agrees at 9 bases. The CDR3 loop spans 15 amino acids. CDR1 SGHDT and CDR2 YYEEEE come from the germline V gene. V dropped 3 bases and J dropped 8; count of bases not matched to a gene: 11. CDR3 sequence (DNA): TGTGCCAGCAGCTGGGGGCCACAGGGGGCAGAAGGCTACACCTTC. Amino acid sequence: CASSWGPQGAEGYTF.

There are a few counts of this clonotype. The chain combines TRBV5-1 with TRBJ1-2; perhaps TRBD1 as D (6 bases). V shed 3 bases and J shed 8 bases, with 14 bases lying between them. Germline values: CDR1 SGHRS, CDR2 YFSETQ. This CDR3 has 13 amino acids. As DNA, the CDR3 is TGCGCCAGCAGCTCCCACAGGGACTCCGGCTACACCTTC. Residues: CASSSHRDSGYTF.

This clonotype was counted only a few times. The V call is TRBV7-3, the J call TRBJ2-3, with 9 positions matching TRBD2. CDR1 and CDR2 from the germline V gene are SGHTA and FQGTGA. V shed 8 bases, J shed 2 bases, and the junction held 8 bases outside the gene matches. The CDR3 has 15 amino acids. The CDR3 sequence: CASGRSGGFTDTQYF. The CDR3 bases are TGTGCCAGCGGGCGAAGCGGGGGGTTCACAGATACGCAGTATTTT.

This clonotype was detected a few times. The chain links TRBV4-3 to TRBJ2-5; a possible D gene is TRBD1 (5 bases). Per the germline V gene, CDR1 is LGHNA and CDR2 is YSLEER. This CDR3 region has 16 residues. Trimming took off 0 bases at V and 5 bases at J, with 16 bases between the two ends. The CDR3 DNA is TGCGCCAGCAGCCAAGATCGGGCTCCCGCAGGGGAGACCCAGTACTTC. This gives the protein CASSQDRAPAGETQYF.

At least ten counts were recorded for this clonotype. The genes are TRBV3-1 and TRBJ1-3, with a weak D call TRBD1 (5 bases). Trimming took off 5 bases at V and 0 bases at J, with 14 bases between the two ends. CDR1 LGHDT and CDR2 YNNKEL come from the germline V gene (reference sequence). The length of the CDR3 is 16 residues. DNA of the CDR3: TGTGCCAGCAGCTTTACAGGACAACTCTCTGGAAACACCATATATTTT. Translated, it gives CASSFTGQLSGNTIYF.

This clonotype was recorded a few times. This chain connects TRBV7-9 to TRBJ2-1; 10 positions agree with TRBD2. This CDR3 is 16 amino acids long. The ends lost 2 bases at V and 0 bases at J; junction bases unmatched: 1. Germline loops: CDR1 SEHNR, CDR2 FQNEAQ (reference sequence). The CDR3 DNA sequence: TGTGCCAGCAGCTTACTAGCGGGGGTCTCCTACAATGAGCAGTTCTTC. Its protein product is CASSLLAGVSYNEQFF.